These 11 T cell receptor beta chains came from one sample sequenced in a study of T cells in women clearing cervical HPV infection. Profiling relied on immunoSEQ multiplex PCR, and the TCRdb table lists in-frame clones only, not all of them. Here the sample table reports tens of thousands of clones. Source material: blood buffy coat. These receptor sequences come from a woman aged 18 to 75 with a cervical HPV16 infection that either progressed to CIN3+ or cleared (not recorded which).

Comment on this clone: The read stops 3 residues short of the end of the CDR3; the missing end is completed from the germline J gene. The chain is built from TRBV19 and TRBJ2-2, with TRBD2 identical over 10 bases. CDR1 is LNHDA, CDR2 SQIVND, per germline (reference sequence). Trimming removed 2 bases from V and 7 bases from J; junction bases left unmatched: 4. The CDR3 has 15 residues. The covered CDR3 bases are TGTGCCAGTAGTATACTAGCGGGGGAAGTCGGGGAG. Its protein is CASSILAGEVGE. The whole CDR3 sequence reads CASSILAGEVGELFF.

As to this clone: One end of the junction fails to match germline, which may point to a read error. The CDR3 extends 3 residues past the end of the read, so its final part is completed from the germline J gene. Other DNA sequences from this sample encode an identical CDR3 as well. The chain links TRBV19 to TRBJ1-3; 8 positions match TRBD1. The V gene's germline CDR1 is LNHDA and CDR2 SQIVND (reference sequence). This CDR3 contains 15 residues. Partial CDR3 DNA: TGTGCCAGTAGTCTGACGACAGGGGCTGGAAACACT. This codes for CASSLTTGAGNT. The entire CDR3 is CASSLTTGAGNTIYF.

To note about this clone: From the germline J gene comes the end of the CDR3, since the read stops 3 residues before it. V is TRBV23-1 and J is TRBJ2-6, with 15 bases lining up with TRBD2. TRBV23-1 is given ORF status, its function remaining uncertain. This CDR3 contains 19 residues. The trim removed 0 bases at V and 4 bases at J, leaving 4 bases unmatched. Partial CDR3 DNA: TGCGCCAGCAGTCAATCTGGACTAGCGGGAGGGCGAGGGGCCAACGTC. Translated, it gives CASSQSGLAGGRGANV. The CDR3 in its entirety is CASSQSGLAGGRGANVLTF.

Regarding this clone: Coverage ceases 3 residues before the CDR3 finishes, and the germline J gene fills in the end. The V call is TRBV19, the J call TRBJ1-4, with 8 bases that match TRBD1. Germline lookup yields CDR1 LNHDA and CDR2 SQIVND (reference sequence). This CDR3 region has 17 residues. This CDR3 reads CASSMRLGQDGANVLFF. CDR3 DNA (partial): TGTGCCAGTAGTATGCGGTTGGGACAGGATGGGGCCAACGTA.

As to this clone: The CDR3 end falls 3 residues outside the read, so it is completed with the germline J gene. The chain couples TRBV7-9 to TRBJ2-5, with 9 nucleotides matching TRBD2. Germline lookup yields CDR1 SEHNR and CDR2 FQNEAQ (reference sequence). The CDR3 loop spans 15 amino acids. V dropped 3 bases and J dropped 4; count of bases not matched to a gene: 6. The sequenced part of the CDR3 DNA is TGTGCCAGCAGCTTCGTGCGGGGGGGCCCAGAGACC. Protein sequence: CASSFVRGGPET. The complete CDR3 sequence is CASSFVRGGPETQYF.

With regard to this clone: The sequence runs out 3 residues before the end of the CDR3; the remainder is reconstructed from the germline J gene. The chain has TRBV6-1 and TRBJ1-5; 10 positions match TRBD1. Germline trimming cut 2 bases from V and 2 bases from J; bases unmatched to any gene: 6. The CDR3 contains 17 residues. Germline V gene lookup returns CDR1 MNHNS and CDR2 SASEGT. The chain's CDR3 is CASSEPTGGFGNQPQHF. The DNA read from the CDR3 is TGTGCCAGCAGTGAACCGACAGGGGGCTTTGGCAATCAGCCC.

The CDR3 sequence: CATSDRGYYGYTF. Partial CDR3 DNA: TGTGCCACCTCGGACAGGGGATACTATGGC. V usage is TRBV2 and J usage is TRBJ1-2; 9 nucleotides match TRBD1. The read gets to within 3 residues of the CDR3 end, and the germline J gene fills in the rest. CDR1 is SNHLY, CDR2 FYNNEI, per germline. V shed 10 bases, J shed 3 bases, and the junction held 6 bases outside the gene matches. CDR3 length equals 13 residues.

Note on this clone: The read falls 3 residues short of the CDR3 end, and the missing part is taken from the germline J gene. The chain links TRBV14 to TRBJ2-1; 8 bases are shared with TRBD1. The ends lost 1 base at V and 4 bases at J; junction bases unmatched: 0. CDR1 and CDR2 from the germline V gene are SGHDN and FVKESK. The CDR3 is 14 amino acids. Incomplete CDR3 DNA: TGTGCCAGCAGCCAAGGACAGGGGTACAATGAG. Its protein product is CASSQGQGYNE. The whole CDR3 protein is CASSQGQGYNEQFF.

On this clone itself: Read data end 3 residues before the CDR3 end; the end is taken from the germline J gene. The J gene is TRBJ1-1, the V gene TRBV2, with TRBD1 identical over 10 bases. Trimming took 7 bases from V and 6 from J; bases not matched to a gene: 8. The germline V gene encodes CDR1 SNHLY and CDR2 FYNNEI. The CDR3 is 14 residues long. This CDR3 is CASIWDRGGSEAFF. The sequenced CDR3 bases are TGTGCCAGCATTTGGGACAGGGGTGGTTCTGAA.

This CDR3 reads CASSFGTGPSPLHF. CDR3 DNA (partial): TGCGCCAGCAGCTTCGGGACAGGGCCTTCACCC. The gene calls are TRBV5-1 and TRBJ1-6; 9 bases align to TRBD1. The read falls 3 residues short of the CDR3 end, and the missing part is taken from the germline J gene. Germline values: CDR1 SGHRS, CDR2 YFSETQ. Losses at the gene ends were 2 bases for V and 9 bases for J; bases not matched to a gene: 3. The CDR3 spans 14 residues.

With regard to this clone: The CDR3 extends 3 residues past the end of the read, so its final part is completed from the germline J gene. The J gene is TRBJ2-3, the V gene TRBV30; TRBD2 agrees at 10 bases. This CDR3 has 15 amino acids. CDR1 and CDR2 (germline): GTSNPN, SVGIG (reference sequence). The DNA read from the CDR3 is TGTGCCTGGAACCCAGCGGGAGGGGACCAAGAGACG. It translates to CAWNPAGGDQET. The entire CDR3 protein is CAWNPAGGDQETQYF.